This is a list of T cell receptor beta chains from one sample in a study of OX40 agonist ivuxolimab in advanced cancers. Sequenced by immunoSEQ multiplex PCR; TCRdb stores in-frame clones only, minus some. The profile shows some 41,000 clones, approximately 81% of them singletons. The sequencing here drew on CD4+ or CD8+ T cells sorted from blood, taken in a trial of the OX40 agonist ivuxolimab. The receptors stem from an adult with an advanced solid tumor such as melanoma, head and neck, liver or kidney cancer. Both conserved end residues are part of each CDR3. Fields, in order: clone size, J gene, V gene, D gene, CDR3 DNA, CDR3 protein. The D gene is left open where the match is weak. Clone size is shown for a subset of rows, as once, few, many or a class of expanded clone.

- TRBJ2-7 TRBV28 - TGTGCCAGCACTCAGACCGCCGGAAACTCCTACGAGCAGTACTTC CASTQTAGNSYEQYF
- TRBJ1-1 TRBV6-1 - TGTGCCAGCAGTGAATACGGTAACCCCACTGAAGCTTTCTTT CASSEYGNPTEAFF
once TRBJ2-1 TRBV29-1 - TGCAGCGTTGAATTTGCGGGGACCATCTCCTACAATGAGCAGTTCTTC CSVEFAGTISYNEQFF
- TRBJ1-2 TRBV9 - TGTGCCAGCAGCGTAGGCTATGGCTACACCTTC CASSVGYGYTF
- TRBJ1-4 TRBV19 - TGTGCCAGTAGTATAGCAGTTAATGAAAAACTGTTTTTT CASSIAVNEKLFF
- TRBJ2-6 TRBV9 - TGTGCCAGCAGCCCTCACCTCTCTGGGGCCAACGTCCTGACTTTC CASSPHLSGANVLTF
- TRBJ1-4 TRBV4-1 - TGCGCCAGCAGCCTTGCGCCGGAAGGGCCGGCTCGGGAGACTAATGAAAAACTGTTTTTT CASSLAPEGPARETNEKLFF
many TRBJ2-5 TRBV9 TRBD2 TGTGCCAGCAGCGCGGGACTAGGGTGGGAGACCCAGTACTTC CASSAGLGWETQYF
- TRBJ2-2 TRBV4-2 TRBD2 TGTGCCAGCAGCTTCGGGACTAGCGGGAGGGCCGGGGAGCTGTTTTTT CASSFGTSGRAGELFF
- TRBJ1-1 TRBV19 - TGTGCCAGTAGTATAGCCGGGTTGTACACTGAAGCTTTCTTT CASSIAGLYTEAFF
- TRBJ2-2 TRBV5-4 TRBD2 TGTGCCAGCAGCCAGCGGGGGGGCGTCGGGGAGCTGTTTTTT CASSQRGGVGELFF
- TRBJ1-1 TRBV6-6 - TGTGCCAGCAGTTTAACAGGAAGGGCGTGGGGAACTGAAGCTTTCTTT CASSLTGRAWGTEAFF
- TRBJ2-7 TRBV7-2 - TGTGCCAGCAGCTTCGGGATGCCCGGGGCCTACGAGCAGTACTTC CASSFGMPGAYEQYF
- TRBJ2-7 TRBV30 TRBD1 TGTGCCTGGAGTAGGGGACAGGGGACCCACGAGCAGTACTTC CAWSRGQGTHEQYF
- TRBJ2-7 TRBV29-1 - TGCAGCGTTCCAGGGCCCTACGAGCAGTACTTC CSVPGPYEQYF
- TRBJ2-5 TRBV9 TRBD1 TGTGCCAGCAGCGTAGAATCGGGACAGGGATTTTTGGAGACCCAGTACTTC CASSVESGQGFLETQYF
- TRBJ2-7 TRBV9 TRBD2 TGTGCCAGCAGCCCGGGGGGGGGTAGCTCCTACGAGCAGTACTTC CASSPGGGSSYEQYF
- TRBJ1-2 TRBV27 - TGTGCCAGCAGTTTATCTTTACAGGATTACTATGGCTACACCTTC CASSLSLQDYYGYTF
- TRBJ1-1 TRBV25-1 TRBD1 TGTGCCAGCAGGCAAGGGGGCAGGAACACTGAAGCTTTCTTT CASRQGGRNTEAFF
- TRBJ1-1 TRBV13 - TGTGCCAGCAGCTTCCCCGGTGGGGGCGGGGGGACTGAAGCTTTCTTT CASSFPGGGGGTEAFF
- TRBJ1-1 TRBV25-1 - TGTGCCAGCAGTGAAGGTAGACAGTCGAACACTGAAGCTTTCTTT CASSEGRQSNTEAFF
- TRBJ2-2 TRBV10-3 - TGTGCCATTCGCGGGGCAGCGAGCACCGGGGAGCTGTTTTTT CAIRGAASTGELFF
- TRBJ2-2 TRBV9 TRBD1 TGTGCCAGCAGCCCCTGGGACAGGGGAGGGGAGCTGTTTTTT CASSPWDRGGELFF
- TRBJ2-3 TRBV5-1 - TGCGCCAGCAGCTCGGAGGGGGCTCTCACAGATACGCAGTATTTT CASSSEGALTDTQYF
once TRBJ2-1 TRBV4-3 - TGCGCCAGCAGCCAAGATAGGGGAATTTCCTACAATGAGCAGTTCTTC CASSQDRGISYNEQFF
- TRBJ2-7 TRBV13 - TGTGCCAGCACCCCCGGGGTCCCCTACGAGCAGTACTTC CASTPGVPYEQYF
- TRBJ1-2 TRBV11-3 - TGTGCCAGCACCATGGACGGGTTCAATGGCTACACCTTC CASTMDGFNGYTF
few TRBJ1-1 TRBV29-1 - TGCAGCGTTGAAGAGATCATGAACACTGAAGCTTTCTTT CSVEEIMNTEAFF
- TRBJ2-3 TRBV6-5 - TGTGCCAGCAGTTACTCGAGGAGCGGGTCGACAGATACGCAGTATTTT CASSYSRSGSTDTQYF
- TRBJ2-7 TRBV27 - TGTGCCAGCAGTTTCCAACACTCCTACGAGCAGTACTTC CASSFQHSYEQYF
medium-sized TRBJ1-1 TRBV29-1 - TGCAGCGCCGAAGGCAGTGTGAACACTGAAGCTTTCTTT CSAEGSVNTEAFF
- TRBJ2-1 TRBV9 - TGTGCCAGCAGCGTAGGTTTAGCGGAGTACAATGAGCAGTTCTTC CASSVGLAEYNEQFF
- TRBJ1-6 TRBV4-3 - TGCGCCAGCAGCCCGGAAGGCCCAGAGACCTATAATTCACCCCTCCACTTT CASSPEGPETYNSPLHF
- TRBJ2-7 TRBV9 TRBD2 TGTGCCAGCAGCGGGACTAGCGGGAGGTACGAGCAGTACTTC CASSGTSGRYEQYF
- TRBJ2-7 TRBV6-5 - TGTGCCAGCGGGGACGGGACTGCCTCCTACGAGCAGTACTTC CASGDGTASYEQYF
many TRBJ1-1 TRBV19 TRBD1 TGTGCCAGTAAGGGACAGCACTTTGTGAACACTGAAGCTTTCTTT CASKGQHFVNTEAFF
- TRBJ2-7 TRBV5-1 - TGCGCCAGCAGCTCAGGGGTCCACGAGCAGTACTTC CASSSGVHEQYF
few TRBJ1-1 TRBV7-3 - TGTGCCAGCAGCTTAACGAACAGCCGGATGAACACTGAAGCTTTCTTT CASSLTNSRMNTEAFF
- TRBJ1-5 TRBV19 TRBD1 TGTGCCAGTAGTATAAGGGGACAGGGGGCTTATAGCAATCAGCCCCAGCATTTT CASSIRGQGAYSNQPQHF
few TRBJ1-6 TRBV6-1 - TGTGCCAGCAGAGTCCCGGTCTGGGATTCACCCCTCCACTTT CASRVPVWDSPLHF
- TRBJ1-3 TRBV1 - TGCACCAGCAGGCGAGACAGGGTTTGTGGAAACACCATATATTTT CTSRRDRVCGNTIYF
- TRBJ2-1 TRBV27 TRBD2 TGTGCCAGCAGTCCCCGGGAGGGAGTCCACAATGAGCAGTTCTTC CASSPREGVHNEQFF
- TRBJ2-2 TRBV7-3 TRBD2 TGTGCCAGCAGCTCCCTGGGACTAGCGGGTAACACCGGGGAGCTGTTTTTT CASSSLGLAGNTGELFF
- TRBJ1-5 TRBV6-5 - TGTGCCAGCAGAGAGACGACTCAAAGCAATCAGCCCCAGCATTTT CASRETTQSNQPQHF
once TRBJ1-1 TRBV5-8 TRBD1 TGTGCCAGCAGCGGATCGGGACAGCTGAACACTGAAGCTTTCTTT CASSGSGQLNTEAFF